This TCR beta chain was recorded in a study of blood T cell repertoires in COVID-19. At the level of the study: From the United States, Italy and Spain came samples of acute and convalescent COVID-19. T cells, B-cell-depleted T cells, or PBMCs provided the cDNA or gDNA that served as material.

Per the original methods: The authors estimated nucleated cell counts from reference gene primer amplification. Sequenced by immunoSEQ multiplex PCR; TCRdb stores in-frame clones only, minus some. V and J calls plus clone size are reproduced from that table; the DNA served to infer D and trimming. The sample has 230,000 or so clones, around 85% seen once. Germline V gives CDR1 SEHNR, CDR2 FQNEAQ (reference sequence). Trimming cost V 6 bases and J 4 bases; bases outside gene matches: 11. The CDR3 loop spans 15 amino acids. The material sequenced was peripheral blood. The clonotype originates from a human donor in a cohort sampled during active COVID-19. The V gene is TRBV7-9, the J gene TRBJ1-2; 7 positions agree with TRBD1. CDR3 bases: TGTGCCAGCAGTCCCAATACAGGGGTTGGCTATGGCTACACCTTC. It is translated as CASSPNTGVGYGYTF.